Below are 10 T cell receptor beta chains sequenced from a single sample in a study of blood T cell repertoires in COVID-19. Using immunoSEQ multiplex PCR, the repertoire was profiled, and TCRdb retains in-frame clones only, with some absent. Among over 300,000 clones listed, approximately 85% were seen once. Specimen: peripheral blood. The receptors originated from a human donor in a cohort sampled during active COVID-19.

The gene calls are TRBV2 and TRBJ1-2; 9 nucleotides match TRBD1. Per the germline V gene, CDR1 is SNHLY and CDR2 is FYNNEI. With 1 base clipped from V and 6 bases from J, the junction kept 6 bases outside the gene matches. CDR3 length: 15 residues. The CDR3 is CASSEVRTGAHGYTF. The CDR3 DNA reads TGTGCCAGCAGTGAAGTGAGGACAGGGGCCCATGGCTACACCTTC.

The chain has TRBV7-9 and TRBJ1-3; D remains unclear. Germline CDR1 SEHNR, CDR2 FQNEAQ (reference sequence). The V gene lost 5 bases and the J gene lost 6 bases, with 14 bases spanning the gap. This CDR3 is built from 14 residues. CDR3 residues: CASSASGRQNTIYF. Here the CDR3 DNA reads TGTGCCAGCAGCGCGTCGGGTCGTCAAAACACCATATATTTT.

This clone was counted only a few times. The rearrangement joins TRBV24-1 to TRBJ1-5; weak D call: TRBD1 (6 bases). This CDR3 spans 16 amino acids. Germline V lookup: CDR1 KGHDR, CDR2 SFDVKD. V lost 2 bases and J lost 0, with 10 bases in between. CDR3 region: CATSDSRQVSNQPQHF. The DNA of the CDR3 is TGTGCCACCAGTGATTCTCGACAGGTTAGCAATCAGCCCCAGCATTTT.

The chain has TRBV6-1 and TRBJ1-3, with D possibly TRBD1 on 5 matching bases. Trimming took off 0 bases at V and 4 bases at J, with 10 bases between the two ends. Germline lookup yields CDR1 MNHNS and CDR2 SASEGT. This CDR3 comprises 15 residues. As DNA, the CDR3 is TGTGCCAGCAGTGAAGCTGCAGGGTTCGGAAACACCATATATTTT. Its protein product is CASSEAAGFGNTIYF.

The chain is built from TRBV5-4 and TRBJ2-7, with D unresolved. V lost 4 bases, J lost 6 bases, and 20 bases lay in between. The CDR3 runs 15 residues. The germline V gene encodes CDR1 SGHNT and CDR2 YYREEE (reference sequence). The CDR3 loop is CASSRDSLLSGEQYF. The CDR3 coding sequence is TGTGCCAGCAGCCGAGACTCTTTGTTGTCCGGCGAGCAGTACTTC. The full variable domain, completed using reference TRBV5-4 and TRBJ2-7, is ETGVTQSPTHLIKTRGQQVTLRCSSQSGHNTVSWYQQALGQGPQFIFQYYREEENGRGNFPPRFSGLQFPNYSSELNVNALELDDSALYLCASSRDSLLSGEQYFGPGTRLTVT.

The J gene is TRBJ1-5, the V gene TRBV7-8; the D is unclear. V lost 4 bases to trimming and J lost 2 bases, with 9 bases between them. Germline V gene lookup returns CDR1 SGHVS and CDR2 FQNEAQ. The CDR3 has 14 amino acids. CDR3 nucleotides: TGTGCCAGCAGCTCCAGAGGAGGCAATCAGCCCCAGCATTTT. Its protein product is CASSSRGGNQPQHF.

The rearrangement links TRBV6-1 to TRBJ2-5; D is possibly TRBD2 (7 bases). This CDR3 spans 16 amino acids. Germline values: CDR1 MNHNS, CDR2 SASEGT. V was shortened by 1 base and J by 5 bases, with 17 bases between the two germline ends. In DNA form, the CDR3 reads TGTGCCAGCAGTGAAGGACGGGGGGCCTTGTTGGAGACCCAGTACTTC. Translation gives CASSEGRGALLETQYF.

The chain has TRBV25-1 and TRBJ2-7; no firm D call. In germline, CDR1 is MGHDK, CDR2 SYGVNS. Trimming shortened V by 6 bases and J by 2 bases, and 8 bases separated the two germline ends. CDR3 length: 12 residues. The CDR3 DNA is TGTGCCAGCAGCCACCTAGCCTACGAGCAGTACTTC. Amino acids: CASSHLAYEQYF.

This clone appeared once. The V and J genes are TRBV11-2 and TRBJ2-3; 8 nucleotides agree with TRBD2. CDR1 SGHAT and CDR2 FQNNGV come from the germline V gene. The length of the CDR3 is 17 residues. The V gene end was trimmed by 0 bases and the J gene end by 3 bases; junction bases not matched to a gene: 8. CDR3 amino acids: CASSLDIRGGRTDTQYF. The CDR3, as DNA: TGTGCCAGCAGCTTAGATATACGGGGGGGCAGGACAGATACGCAGTATTTT. The full variable domain, its missing parts supplied by reference TRBV11-2 and TRBJ2-3, is EAGVAQSPRYKIIEKRQSVAFWCNPISGHATLYWYQQILGQGPKLLIQFQNNGVVDDSQLPKDRFSAERLKGVDSTLKIQPAKLEDSAVYLCASSLDIRGGRTDTQYFGPGTRLTVL.

The rearrangement uses TRBV6-1 and TRBJ2-2; 12 nucleotides line up with TRBD2. Germline trimming cut 2 bases from V and 4 bases from J; bases unmatched to any gene: 5. The CDR3 contains 17 residues. CDR1 is MNHNS, CDR2 SASEGT, per germline. The CDR3 DNA sequence: TGTGCCAGCAGTGAACTAGCGGGGGGGCCGGTCACCGGGGAGCTGTTTTTT. Translated, it gives CASSELAGGPVTGELFF.